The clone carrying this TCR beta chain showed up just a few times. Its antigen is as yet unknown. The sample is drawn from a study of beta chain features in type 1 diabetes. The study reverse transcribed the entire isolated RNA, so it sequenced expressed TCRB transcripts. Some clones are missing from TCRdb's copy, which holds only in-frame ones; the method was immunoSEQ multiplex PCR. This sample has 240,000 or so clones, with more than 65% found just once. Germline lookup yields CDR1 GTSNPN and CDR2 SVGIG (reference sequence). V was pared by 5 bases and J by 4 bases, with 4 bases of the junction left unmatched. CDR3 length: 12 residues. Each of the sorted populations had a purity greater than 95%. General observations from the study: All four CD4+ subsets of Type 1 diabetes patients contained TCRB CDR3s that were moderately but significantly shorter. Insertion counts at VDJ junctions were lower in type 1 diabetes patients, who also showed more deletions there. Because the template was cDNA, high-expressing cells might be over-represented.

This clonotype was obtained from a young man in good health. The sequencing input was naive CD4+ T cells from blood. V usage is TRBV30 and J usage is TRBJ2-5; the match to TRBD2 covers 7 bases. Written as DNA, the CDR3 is TGTGCCTGGGGAGCGGGATTAGAGACCCAGTACTTC. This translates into CAWGAGLETQYF.